The rows below give T cell receptor beta chains drawn from one sample of a study of blood T cell repertoires in COVID-19. Produced via immunoSEQ multiplex PCR; TCRdb's table is partial and in-frame only. The sample consists of 130,000 to 150,000 clones, 87% of them appearing once. The sample taken for sequencing was PBMCs or T cells enriched from blood (not recorded which). The source is a man in his sixties who had recovered from COVID-19. Each CDR3 is given with its conserved first and last residue. A D gene is named only where the DNA matches it firmly. Part of the rows lack a size; the others show once, few, many or a class for expanded clones.

>-|TRBD2|18|TRBJ2-2|TRBV4-1
TGCGCCAGCAGCTACAGACTAGCGGGGGGCGGTTACATAGGGGAGCTGTTTTTT
CASSYRLAGGGYIGELFF
>-|-|13|TRBJ1-5|TRBV3-1/TRBV3-2
TGTGCCAGCAGCCAAGATGGGGAGGTACCCCAGCATTTT
CASSQDGEVPQHF
>-|TRBD1|16|TRBJ1-3|TRBV14
TGTGCCAGCAGCACGGGACAGGGGCTTTGGGGAAACACCATATATTTT
CASSTGQGLWGNTIYF
>-|TRBD1|15|TRBJ2-3|TRBV5-1
TGCGCCAGCAGCGGGCCGGGGACAGGGACAGATACGCAGTATTTT
CASSGPGTGTDTQYF
>-|TRBD2|15|TRBJ2-3|TRBV19
TGTGCCAGTAGTACAAGCGGGAGGGCCACAGATACGCAGTATTTT
CASSTSGRATDTQYF
>-|-|13|TRBJ2-7|TRBV7-9
TGTGCCAGCAGCGCAGAAGGGGATAACGAGCAGTACTTC
CASSAEGDNEQYF
>-|TRBD1|14|TRBJ1-2|TRBV7-9
TGTGCCAGCAGCCGACAGGGGGCGGGCTATGGCTACACCTTC
CASSRQGAGYGYTF
>-|-|13|TRBJ2-7|TRBV5-8
TGTGCCAGCAGCTTATGGGGGACATACGAGCAGTACTTC
CASSLWGTYEQYF
>once|TRBD1|11|TRBJ1-1|TRBV2
TGTGCCGGGGGGACAGGGCGAGAAGCTTTCTTT
CAGGTGREAFF
>-|TRBD1|17|TRBJ2-2|TRBV7-7
TGTGCCAGCAGCTTAACGCCAGGGGGTAGTTACACCGGGGAGCTGTTTTTT
CASSLTPGGSYTGELFF
>-|-|14|TRBJ1-1|TRBV5-1
TGCGCCAGCAGCCAACAGGGTTGGGTTACTGAAGCTTTCTTT
CASSQQGWVTEAFF
>-|-|13|TRBJ1-5|TRBV6-5
TGTGCCAGCAGTTCCAACAGGGATCAGCCCCAGCATTTT
CASSSNRDQPQHF
>-|TRBD1|15|TRBJ2-7|TRBV3-1/TRBV3-2
TGTGCCAGCAGCCTAGAGGCAGGGGGCATCTACGAGCAGTACTTC
CASSLEAGGIYEQYF
>-|-|11|TRBJ1-3|TRBV6-6
TGTGCCACCCGCTCTGGAAACACCATATATTTT
CATRSGNTIYF
>once|TRBD2|14|TRBJ2-1|TRBV9
TGTGCCAGCAGCCGGACTAGCGGGAGCAATGAGCAGTTCTTC
CASSRTSGSNEQFF
>few|-|12|TRBJ1-5|TRBV24-1
TGTGCCACCAGTGCAAATAATCAGCCCCAGCATTTT
CATSANNQPQHF
>-|-|13|TRBJ2-7|TRBV11-3
TGTGCCAGCAGCTCCGACAGGTCCTACGAGCAGTACTTC
CASSSDRSYEQYF
>-|-|12|TRBJ1-2|TRBV28
TGTGCCAGCAGCATCTTGGCTTATGGCTACACCTTC
CASSILAYGYTF
>-|-|15|TRBJ1-5|TRBV29-1
TGCAGCGTTGTCACCTCTGGGGGCCGAAATCAGCCCCAGCATTTT
CSVVTSGGRNQPQHF
>-|TRBD2|16|TRBJ2-5|TRBV28
TGTGCCAGCAGCCCAACTATTAGCGGGAGGTCAGAGACCCAGTACTTC
CASSPTISGRSETQYF
>-|TRBD1|15|TRBJ2-3|TRBV4-1
TGCGCCAGCAGCCCCAGAGGGACAGGCACAGATACGCAGTATTTT
CASSPRGTGTDTQYF
>-|-|15|TRBJ1-1|TRBV18
TGTGCCAGCTCACCAACGACGGGGGGGTACACTGAAGCTTTCTTT
CASSPTTGGYTEAFF
>-|TRBD1|14|TRBJ1-5|TRBV18
TGTGCCAGCTCCCGAACAGGGGTTTGGCAGCCCCAGCATTTT
CASSRTGVWQPQHF
>-|TRBD1|13|TRBJ1-1|TRBV29-1
TGCAGCGTTGGGGGACAGCGGAACACTGAAGCTTTCTTT
CSVGGQRNTEAFF
>-|-|15|TRBJ1-6|TRBV27
TGTGCCAGCAGTTGGCGGAGCTCCTATAATTCACCCCTCCACTTT
CASSWRSSYNSPLHF
>-|TRBD1|15|TRBJ1-6|TRBV6-5
TGTGCCAGCAGTTACCCTGGACAGGGGAATTCACCCCTCCACTTT
CASSYPGQGNSPLHF
>-|-|14|TRBJ1-1|TRBV4-1
TGCGCCAGCAGCCAAGAATCAGGAATCACTGAAGCTTTCTTT
CASSQESGITEAFF
>-|-|15|TRBJ1-5|TRBV30
TGTGCCTGGAGTGTGTCGGGGAGACGCAATCAGCCCCAGCATTTT
CAWSVSGRRNQPQHF
>-|TRBD2|16|TRBJ2-7|TRBV9
TGTGCCAGCAGCCACCCACTAGCGGGGGGCTCCTACGAGCAGTACTTC
CASSHPLAGGSYEQYF
>-|TRBD2|16|TRBJ2-1|TRBV5-1
TGCGCCAGCAGCTTGCTTTCTAGCGGGGGCTACAATGAGCAGTTCTTC
CASSLLSSGGYNEQFF
>-|TRBD2|16|TRBJ2-5|TRBV4-2
TGTGCCAGCAGCCAAAGACTAGCGGGGGGGCTGGAGACCCAGTACTTC
CASSQRLAGGLETQYF
>-|TRBD2|15|TRBJ2-3|TRBV9
TGTGCCAGCAGCGTAGGACTAGCGGGACGGGCTACGCAGTATTTT
CASSVGLAGRATQYF
>-|-|16|TRBJ1-4|TRBV18
TGTGCCAGCTCACCGGGGGTAGCGGGGCGCATTGAAAAACTGTTTTTT
CASSPGVAGRIEKLFF
>few|TRBD2|16|TRBJ2-1|TRBV24-1
TGTGCCACCAGTGACCCCGGGACTAGCGGTGACCTTGAGCAGTTCTTC
CATSDPGTSGDLEQFF
>-|-|15|TRBJ2-3|TRBV6-5
TGTGCCAGCAGTCGCCTTAGCGCGAGCACAGATACGCAGTATTTT
CASSRLSASTDTQYF
>few|TRBD2|16|TRBJ2-7|TRBV4-2
TGTGCCAGCAGCCAAGAAGTCAGACTAGCGGGAAGGGAGCAGTACTTC
CASSQEVRLAGREQYF
>-|-|14|TRBJ2-3|TRBV7-8
TGTGCCAGCAGCTCGCGGACTTCCACAGATACGCAGTATTTT
CASSSRTSTDTQYF
>-|-|13|TRBJ1-2|TRBV11-2
TGTGCCAGCAGCTTAGGGGACTACTATGGCTACACCTTC
CASSLGDYYGYTF
>-|TRBD1|14|TRBJ1-2|TRBV15
TGTGCCACCAGCCGCTCAGGGGGTAATGGTGGCTACACCTTC
CATSRSGGNGGYTF
>-|-|14|TRBJ1-1|TRBV6-5
TGTGCCAGCAGTTACTCATGGGGGGACACTGAAGCTTTCTTT
CASSYSWGDTEAFF
>-|TRBD1|15|TRBJ1-2|TRBV2
TGTGCCAGCAGTGAAGCGAGGACAGGGCTAGTTGGCTACACCTTC
CASSEARTGLVGYTF
>-|TRBD1|14|TRBJ1-5|TRBV19
TGTGCCAGTAGTATGGACAGGGAGAGCCAGCCCCAGCATTTT
CASSMDRESQPQHF
>-|TRBD2|17|TRBJ2-5|TRBV9
TGTGCCAGCAGCGTAGAGCTTAGCGGGAGAAGACAAGAGACCCAGTACTTC
CASSVELSGRRQETQYF
>-|TRBD1|14|TRBJ2-7|TRBV15
TGTGCCACCAGCATGGGCGCAGGGGGCGACGAGCAGTACTTC
CATSMGAGGDEQYF
>few|TRBD1|15|TRBJ1-4|TRBV6-5
TGTGCCAGCAGTTATGAACAGGGGGCGATGAAAAAACTGTTTTTT
CASSYEQGAMKKLFF
>-|-|12|TRBJ2-3|TRBV3-1/TRBV3-2
TGTGCCAGCAGCCCCTCGCGGGATACGCAGTATTTT
CASSPSRDTQYF
>-|-|12|TRBJ2-5|TRBV5-1
TGCGCCAGCAGATATGGAGGAGAGACCCAGTACTTC
CASRYGGETQYF
>-|TRBD1|16|TRBJ2-7|TRBV7-9
TGTGCCAGCAGCTCGGGATTGTCGGACAGGCCCTACGAGCAGTACTTC
CASSSGLSDRPYEQYF
>-|TRBD2|17|TRBJ2-7|TRBV2
TGTGCCAGCAGTGAGGAGGGACTAGCGGACAATTCCTACGAGCAGTACTTC
CASSEEGLADNSYEQYF
>-|TRBD2|16|TRBJ2-1|TRBV19
TGTGCCAGTAGTCAGCTTGCGGGAGGGCCCTCCAATGAGCAGTTCTTC
CASSQLAGGPSNEQFF
>-|TRBD2|16|TRBJ2-1|TRBV28
TGTGCCAGCAGCTCTTTTGCCAGCGGGAGTTACAATGAGCAGTTCTTC
CASSSFASGSYNEQFF
>-|-|15|TRBJ2-1|TRBV7-9
TGTGCCAGCAGCGCCGGACACGCCCGTAACAATGAGCAGTTCTTC
CASSAGHARNNEQFF
>-|-|13|TRBJ1-1|TRBV12-3/TRBV12-4
TGTGCCAGCAGTACAAGTAGCCCGGCTGAAGCTTTCTTT
CASSTSSPAEAFF
>-|-|11|TRBJ1-1|TRBV20-1
TGCAGTGCCTCCAGTTACACTGAAGCTTTCTTT
CSASSYTEAFF